This T cell receptor beta chain was sequenced during a study of T cell responses to AZD1222 COVID-19 vaccine. CDR3 length equals 15 residues. Germline CDR1 MDHEN, CDR2 SYDVKM. V was shortened by 3 bases and J by 5 bases, with 16 bases between the two germline ends. This clone was recorded once. Its specificity is not known. Only in-frame clones appear in the TCRdb table, and some are missing; sequencing was by immunoSEQ multiplex PCR. In the table there are under 150,000 clones, 85% to 95% of which are singletons. Study conclusions and caveats: Unmutated variant regions reportedly attract nearly half of all spike-specific TCRs.

Material: peripheral blood, obtained 28 days after the second AZD1222 dose. The receptor comes from an adult who received the AZD1222 COVID-19 vaccine. The rearrangement uses TRBV28 and TRBJ1-2; no clear D. DNA of the CDR3: TGTGCCAGCAGTTTGGCCAGCACACACCTTTATGGCTACACCTTC. It codes for CASSLASTHLYGYTF.